The rows below give T cell receptor beta chains drawn from one sample of a study of cytomegalovirus exposure and HLA in healthy donors. Method: immunoSEQ multiplex PCR; TCRdb's copy keeps in-frame clones and lacks some. The table lists some 130,000 clones, 70% to 80% of them singletons. The specimen sequenced was PBMCs. The receptors were sampled from a woman aged 55-70 years in good health and CMV-seronegative. Both conserved end residues are part of each CDR3. D genes are given only for firm matches. Clone size appears in some rows only: once, few, many, or a class for an expanded clone.

>TRBD2|NA|TRBV27|TRBJ2-7
CASSPESSLAGVYEQYF
TGTGCCAGCAGTCCCGAATCATCACTAGCGGGAGTCTACGAGCAGTACTTC
>NA|NA|TRBV27|TRBJ2-7
CASSPDSAYEQYF
TGTGCCAGCAGCCCCGACAGTGCCTACGAGCAGTACTTC
>TRBD1|few|TRBV7-9|TRBJ1-2
CASSLDRGDGYTF
TGTGCCAGCAGCCTTGACAGGGGGGATGGCTACACCTTC
>NA|NA|TRBV15|TRBJ1-1
CATSRDNRVRGETEAFF
TGTGCCACCAGCAGAGATAACCGGGTTCGGGGAGAAACTGAAGCTTTCTTT
>NA|NA|TRBV4-1|TRBJ2-1
CASSQESAASYNEQFF
TGCGCCAGCAGCCAAGAATCGGCGGCCTCCTACAATGAGCAGTTCTTC
>NA|NA|TRBV7-6|TRBJ1-1
CASSSRQRSMNTEAFF
TGTGCCAGCAGCTCCCGACAGAGAAGCATGAACACTGAAGCTTTCTTT
>TRBD1|NA|TRBV11-2|TRBJ2-7
CASSLSNRGGEQYF
TGTGCCAGCAGCTTAAGTAACAGGGGCGGCGAGCAGTACTTC
>NA|few|TRBV10-2|TRBJ2-2
CASSVQGNTGELFF
TGCGCCAGCAGTGTTCAGGGGAACACCGGGGAGCTGTTTTTT
>TRBD2|NA|TRBV10-1|TRBJ2-7
CASSLGTSGSKNPYEQYF
TGCGCCAGCAGCCTCGGGACTAGCGGGAGTAAGAACCCTTACGAGCAGTACTTC
>TRBD2|NA|TRBV6-5|TRBJ2-7
CASSYSGGSTYEQYF
TGTGCCAGCAGTTACTCGGGCGGGAGTACCTACGAGCAGTACTTC
>TRBD1|NA|TRBV7-8|TRBJ1-6
CASSLGGQRNSPLHF
TGTGCCAGCAGCTTAGGGGGACAGCGAAATTCACCCCTCCACTTT
>NA|NA|TRBV28|TRBJ1-6
CASSLGGGVRVNSPLHF
TGTGCCAGCAGTTTAGGCGGTGGGGTCAGGGTGAATTCACCCCTCCACTTT
>NA|NA|TRBV2|TRBJ1-5
CASRGDGNQPQHF
TGTGCCAGCCGGGGTGATGGCAATCAGCCCCAGCATTTT
>NA|NA|TRBV27|TRBJ2-7
CASSLSVGLLATTYEQYF
TGTGCCAGCAGTTTATCAGTCGGGCTCCTAGCGACTACCTACGAGCAGTACTTC
>TRBD2|NA|TRBV6-5|TRBJ2-7
CASSALREGGLEQYF
TGTGCCAGCAGTGCCCTCCGGGAGGGGGGCTTGGAGCAGTACTTC
>TRBD1|NA|TRBV7-9|TRBJ1-3
CASSDTGAGNTIYF
TGTGCCAGCAGCGATACAGGGGCTGGAAACACCATATATTTT
>NA|NA|TRBV5-6|TRBJ2-7
CASSQQVAVSYEQYF
TGTGCCAGCAGCCAACAGGTGGCCGTCTCCTACGAGCAGTACTTC
>TRBD2|NA|TRBV7-9|TRBJ2-3
CASSFGLAGGLTDTQYF
TGTGCCAGCAGCTTCGGACTAGCGGGAGGGCTCACAGATACGCAGTATTTT
>NA|NA|TRBV19|TRBJ1-5
CASSIGGQTPGRAQHF
TGTGCCAGTAGTATAGGCGGACAGACCCCAGGCAGGGCCCAGCATTTT
>NA|NA|TRBV7-2|TRBJ1-5
CASSLALGGRWPQHF
TGTGCCAGCAGCTTAGCGCTTGGGGGCAGGTGGCCCCAGCATTTT
>NA|NA|TRBV9|TRBJ1-1
CASSEEEGEAFF
TGTGCCAGCAGCGAGGAGGAGGGTGAGGCTTTCTTT
>NA|NA|TRBV28|TRBJ1-5
CASSQPGRQPQHF
TGTGCCAGCAGTCAACCGGGTCGTCAGCCCCAGCATTTT
>NA|NA|TRBV27|TRBJ2-1
CASSYSRDFEQFF
TGTGCCAGCAGCTATTCTCGAGATTTTGAGCAGTTCTTC
>TRBD2|NA|TRBV7-8|TRBJ2-3
CASSLATSGSSTDTQYF
TGTGCCAGCAGCTTAGCCACCAGCGGGAGCAGCACAGATACGCAGTATTTT
>NA|NA|TRBV10-3|TRBJ2-7
CAISESGDYEQYF
TGTGCCATCAGTGAGTCCGGTGACTACGAGCAGTACTTC
>NA|NA|TRBV19|TRBJ1-1
CASIDPGQNTEAFF
TGTGCCAGTATAGATCCGGGACAGAACACTGAAGCTTTCTTT
>NA|NA|TRBV9|TRBJ2-3
CASSAGDKQSTDTQYF
TGTGCCAGCAGCGCCGGGGACAAGCAGTCCACAGATACGCAGTATTTT
>NA|NA|TRBV7-2|TRBJ2-7
CASSLVRGLDEQYF
TGTGCCAGCAGCTTAGTGCGGGGGCTCGACGAGCAGTACTTC
>NA|NA|TRBV19|TRBJ2-7
CASSIGGQGEQYF
TGTGCCAGTAGTATAGGGGGCCAAGGCGAGCAGTACTTC
>NA|NA|TRBV15|TRBJ1-5
CATSIRGNNQPQHF
TGTGCCACCAGCATTAGGGGTAACAATCAGCCCCAGCATTTT
>TRBD1|NA|TRBV28|TRBJ2-1
CASSLTLRDRGDIF
TGTGCCAGCAGTTTAACCCTCCGGGACAGGGGTGATATCTTC
>NA|NA|TRBV14|TRBJ2-1
CASSFLSSPYNEQFF
TGTGCCAGCAGTTTCCTTAGCAGCCCCTACAATGAGCAGTTCTTC
>NA|NA|TRBV10-2|TRBJ1-5
CASMQGLWNQPQHF
TGCGCCAGCATGCAGGGGTTATGGAATCAGCCCCAGCATTTT
>TRBD1|NA|TRBV19|TRBJ1-1
CASSISWGTGGMNTEAFF
TGTGCCAGTAGTATCTCCTGGGGGACAGGGGGCATGAACACTGAAGCTTTCTTT
>TRBD1|NA|TRBV7-2|TRBJ1-4
CASSTQTGLEEKLFF
TGTGCCAGCAGCACTCAGACAGGGCTAGAGGAAAAACTGTTTTTT
>NA|NA|TRBV5-1|TRBJ2-1
CASSLEGGSYNEQFF
TGCGCCAGCAGCTTGGAAGGGGGCTCCTACAATGAGCAGTTCTTC
>TRBD2|NA|TRBV6-1|TRBJ2-3
CASSAFIAGGLNTQYF
TGTGCCAGCAGTGCGTTCATAGCGGGAGGGCTTAATACGCAGTATTTT
>NA|NA|TRBV15|TRBJ1-2
CATRDSNNYGYTF
TGTGCCACCAGGGACAGTAACAACTATGGCTACACCTTC
>TRBD1|NA|TRBV30|TRBJ1-2
CAWTRTGANYGYTF
TGTGCCTGGACTAGGACAGGGGCCAACTATGGCTACACCTTC
>NA|NA|TRBV2|TRBJ1-1
CASSEARRTTEAFF
TGTGCCAGCAGTGAGGCCAGGAGGACCACTGAAGCTTTCTTT